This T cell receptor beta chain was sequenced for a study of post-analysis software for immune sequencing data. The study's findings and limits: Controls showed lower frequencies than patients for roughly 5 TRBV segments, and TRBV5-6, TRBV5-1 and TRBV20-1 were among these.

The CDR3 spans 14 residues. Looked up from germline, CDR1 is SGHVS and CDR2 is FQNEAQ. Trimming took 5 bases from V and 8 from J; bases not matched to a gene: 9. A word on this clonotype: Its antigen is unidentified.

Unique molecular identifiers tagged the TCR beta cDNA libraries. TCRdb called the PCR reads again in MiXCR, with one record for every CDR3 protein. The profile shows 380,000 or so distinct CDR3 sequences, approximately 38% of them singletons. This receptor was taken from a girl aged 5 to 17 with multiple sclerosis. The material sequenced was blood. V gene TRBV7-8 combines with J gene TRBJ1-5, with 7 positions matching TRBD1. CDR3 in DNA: TGTGCCAGCAGCACCCGACAGGGAGGGGAGCCCCAGCATTTT. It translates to CASSTRQGGEPQHF. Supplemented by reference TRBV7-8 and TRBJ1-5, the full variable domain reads GAGVSQSPRYKVAKRGQDVALRCDPISGHVSLFWYQQALGQGPEFLTYFQNEAQLDKSGLPSDRFFAERPEGSVSTLKIQRTQQEDSAVYLCASSTRQGGEPQHFGDGTRLSIL.